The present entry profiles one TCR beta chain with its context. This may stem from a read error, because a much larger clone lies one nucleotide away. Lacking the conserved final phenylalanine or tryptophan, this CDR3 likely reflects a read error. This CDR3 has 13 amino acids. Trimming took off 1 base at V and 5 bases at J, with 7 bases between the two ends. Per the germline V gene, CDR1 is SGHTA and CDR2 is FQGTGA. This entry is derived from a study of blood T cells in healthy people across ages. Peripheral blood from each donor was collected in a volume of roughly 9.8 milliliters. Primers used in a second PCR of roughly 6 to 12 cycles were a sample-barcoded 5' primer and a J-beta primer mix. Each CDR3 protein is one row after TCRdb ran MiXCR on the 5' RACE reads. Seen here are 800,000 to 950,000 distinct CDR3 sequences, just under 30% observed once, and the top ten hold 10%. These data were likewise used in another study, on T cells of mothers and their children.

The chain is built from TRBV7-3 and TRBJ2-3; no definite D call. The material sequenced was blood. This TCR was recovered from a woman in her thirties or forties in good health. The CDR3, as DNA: TGTGCCAGCAGCTTAAGTGGGGTAGATACGCAGTATTTG. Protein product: CASSLSGVDTQYL.